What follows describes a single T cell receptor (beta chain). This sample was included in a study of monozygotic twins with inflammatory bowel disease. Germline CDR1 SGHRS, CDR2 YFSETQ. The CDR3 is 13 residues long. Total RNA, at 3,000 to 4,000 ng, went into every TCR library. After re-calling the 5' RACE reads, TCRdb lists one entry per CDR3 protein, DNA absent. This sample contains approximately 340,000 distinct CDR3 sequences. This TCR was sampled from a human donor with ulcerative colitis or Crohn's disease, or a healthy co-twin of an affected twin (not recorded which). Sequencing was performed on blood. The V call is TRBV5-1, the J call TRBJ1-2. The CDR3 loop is CASSLARGNGYTF.